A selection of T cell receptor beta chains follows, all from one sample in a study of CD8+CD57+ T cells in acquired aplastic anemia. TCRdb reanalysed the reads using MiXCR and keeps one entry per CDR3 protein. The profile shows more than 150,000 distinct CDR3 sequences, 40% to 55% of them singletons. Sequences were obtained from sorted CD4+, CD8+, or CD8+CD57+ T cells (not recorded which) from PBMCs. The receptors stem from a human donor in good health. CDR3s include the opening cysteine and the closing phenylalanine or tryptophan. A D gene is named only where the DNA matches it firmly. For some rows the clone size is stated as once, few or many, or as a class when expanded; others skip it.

CATQLAGSRSGNTIYF | TGTGCCACCCAACTGGCAGGCAGTCGCTCTGGAAACACCATATATTTT | TRBJ1-3 | many | TRBV5-5 | .
CASSTLADTQYF | TGTGCCAGTAGTACACTAGCAGATACGCAGTATTTT | TRBJ2-3 | . | TRBV7-8 | .
CASSQVAGAYTQYF | TGTGCCAGCAGCCAAGTAGCGGGAGCCTATACGCAGTATTTT | TRBJ2-3 | . | TRBV3-1 | TRBD2
CASSFALAGYNEQFF | TGTGCCAGCAGCTTCGCGCTAGCGGGGTACAATGAGCAGTTCTTC | TRBJ2-1 | many | TRBV5-6 | TRBD2
CASSPGTSSYNEQFF | TGCGCCAGCAGTCCCGGGACTAGCTCCTACAATGAGCAGTTCTTC | TRBJ2-1 | many | TRBV5-1 | TRBD2
CASSERDPGLAYEQYF | TGTGCCAGCAGTGAAAGGGACCCGGGACTTGCCTACGAGCAGTACTTC | TRBJ2-7 | . | TRBV2 | .
CASSYSTALGEQYF | TGTGCCAGCAGTTACTCGACGGCCCTCGGGGAGCAGTACTTC | TRBJ2-7 | . | TRBV10-3 | .
CASRNRLYEQYF | TGTGCCAGCAGGAACAGGTTATACGAGCAGTACTTC | TRBJ2-7 | . | TRBV7-9 | .
CASSQDLRQGRQETQYF | TGCGCCAGCAGCCAAGATCTTAGACAGGGGCGCCAAGAGACCCAGTACTTC | TRBJ2-5 | many | TRBV4-3 | TRBD1
CAIGRGGENTEAFF | TGTGCCATCGGCCGAGGGGGAGAGAACACTGAAGCTTTCTTT | TRBJ1-1 | . | TRBV10-3 | .
CASSLLAGVGQETQYF | TGTGCCAGCAGCCTATTAGCGGGAGTAGGCCAAGAGACCCAGTACTTC | TRBJ2-5 | many | TRBV7-2 | TRBD2
CASSQGQGLPYGYTF | TGTGCCAGCAGCCAGGGACAGGGTCTTCCCTATGGCTACACCTTC | TRBJ1-2 | . | TRBV5-8 | TRBD1
CSVRQGRTGYGYTF | TGCAGCGTTCGACAGGGAAGGACCGGCTATGGCTACACCTTC | TRBJ1-2 | few | TRBV29-1 | TRBD1
CSVFREYEQYF | TGCAGCGTATTCCGGGAGTACGAGCAGTACTTC | TRBJ2-7 | . | TRBV29-1 | .
CASKDNYGYTF | TGTGCCAGCAAGGATAACTATGGCTACACCTTC | TRBJ1-2 | . | TRBV2 | .
CASSVEGAENSPLHF | TGTGCCAGCAGCGTAGAAGGGGCGGAGAATTCACCCCTCCACTTT | TRBJ1-6 | many | TRBV9 | .
CAWGPDTRAEQYF | TGTGCCTGGGGACCGGACACCCGGGCCGAGCAGTACTTC | TRBJ2-7 | . | TRBV30 | .
CASSLAGPKGQETRYF | TGTGCCAGCAGCTTGGCGGGGCCCAAGGGTCAAGAGACCCGGTACTTC | TRBJ2-5 | few | TRBV5-8 | .
CASSLDRTSRYEQYF | TGTGCCAGCAGCTTAGATAGGACTAGCCGCTACGAGCAGTACTTC | TRBJ2-7 | . | TRBV11-2 | TRBD2
CASSIDMGEDEQYF | TGTGCCAGTAGTATAGATATGGGCGAAGACGAGCAGTACTTC | TRBJ2-7 | . | TRBV19 | .
CAISGGGLGQPQHF | TGTGCCATCAGCGGGGGGGGGTTGGGGCAGCCCCAGCATTTT | TRBJ1-5 | many | TRBV10-3 | .
CASSLMTDSPLHF | TGTGCCAGCAGCTTGATGACCGATTCACCCCTCCACTTT | TRBJ1-6 | many | TRBV5-8 | .
CASSFSGRVSGYTF | TGTGCCAGCAGTTTCTCAGGGAGGGTGAGCGGCTACACCTTC | TRBJ1-2 | . | TRBV5-6 | .